This T cell receptor (beta chain) appears in the sequencing data of a study of CD8+ T cells in alopecia areata. Treatment denoted: oral pan-JAK inhibitor, 5-10 mg twice daily. RNA extraction was followed by reverse transcription into cDNA, which acted as the sequencing template. TCRdb's copy holds only in-frame clones and misses some; the assay was immunoSEQ multiplex PCR. The sample includes roughly 200,000 clones, over 40% of them seen just once. The V gene lost 2 bases and the J gene lost 5 bases, with 13 bases spanning the gap. Germline CDR1 reads KGHSH; CDR2 reads LQKENI. The CDR3 spans 16 residues. Study results and caveats: Resident alphabeta T-cell populations of normal skin are likewise subject to sequencing in scalp samples. Scalp clonality and expanded CD8+ clones among the top 100 showed significant decreases with tofacitinib.

In its sample, this clone was seen a few times. What it binds is unknown. The clonotype comes from a human donor with alopecia areata. This rearrangement joins TRBV18 to TRBJ2-6; D is possibly TRBD2 (5 bases). Sequences were derived from CD4+ T cells sorted from blood, sampled around week 36, from a patient treated with tofacitinib. CDR3 DNA sequence: TGTGCCAGCTCACCATCGGAGGAGCTCTGGGCCAACGTCCTGACTTTC. It encodes CASSPSEELWANVLTF.